The entry below describes one T cell receptor beta chain. The data belong to a study of technical replicates of blood from several donors. This CDR3 has 16 amino acids. Between the trimmed V and J ends, which lost 0 bases and 2 bases, there was a span of 8 bases. CDR1 is MNHNS and CDR2 is SASEGT in the germline V gene. Some clones are missing from TCRdb's copy, which holds only in-frame ones; the method was immunoSEQ multiplex PCR. Here the sample spans approximately 76,000 clones, roughly 97% being singletons. Material: T cells isolated from PBMCs. This clonotype originated in a human donor in good health. V gene TRBV6-1 combines with J gene TRBJ1-6; no clear D gene. CDR3 sequence (DNA): TGTGCCAGCAGTGAAGCACGGGGTCCCTATAATTCACCCCTCCACTTT. It yields the protein CASSEARGPYNSPLHF.